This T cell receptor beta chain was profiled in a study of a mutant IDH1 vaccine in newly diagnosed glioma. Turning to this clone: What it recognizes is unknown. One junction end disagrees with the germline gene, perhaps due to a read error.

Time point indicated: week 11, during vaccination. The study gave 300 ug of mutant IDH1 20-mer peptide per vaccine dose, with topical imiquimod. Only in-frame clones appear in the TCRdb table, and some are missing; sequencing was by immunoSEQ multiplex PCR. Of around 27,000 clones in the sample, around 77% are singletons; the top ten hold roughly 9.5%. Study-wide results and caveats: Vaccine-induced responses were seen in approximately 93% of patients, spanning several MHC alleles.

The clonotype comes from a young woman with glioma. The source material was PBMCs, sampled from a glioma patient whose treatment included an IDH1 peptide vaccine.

The CDR3 protein is CASSLAGGSSETQYF. Written as DNA, the CDR3 is TGTGCTAGCAGCTTAGCGGGCGGGAGCTCCGAGACCCAGTACTTC. The chain couples TRBV7-7 to TRBJ2-5; 7 positions agree with TRBD2. The CDR3 extends over 15 amino acids. Germline-derived CDR1 and CDR2 are SSHAT and FNYEAQ (reference sequence).